The clone carrying this T cell receptor beta chain occurred many times. Its antigen is not known. Specified time point: newly diagnosed GD, antithyroid drugs for less than 3 months. RNA from PBMCs was the source of the TCR library. Tubes containing EDTA received approximately 9.8 milliliters of drawn peripheral blood. The data stem from a study of regulatory T cells in long-lasting Graves disease. Overall study results and limits: The TCR repertoire of persistent Graves' patients was less diverse than that of newly diagnosed ones.

Building of the TCR beta libraries involved iRepertoire HTBI primers and Arm-PCR of CDR3 regions. TCRdb independently ran MiXCR on the multiplex PCR reads; one entry per CDR3 protein. The sample yields roughly 510,000 distinct CDR3 sequences, about 16% seen once. The sample was also linked to a second study, of T cells in Graves' hyperthyroidism and ophthalmopathy.

The sample consisted of peripheral blood mononuclear cells (PBMCs), taken at new diagnosis, from a patient treated with antithyroid drugs. The sequence came from a young man with Graves disease.

The CDR3 is CASSPSDFRPQFF. CDR3 DNA: TGTGCCAGCTCACCAAGCGACTTTAGGCCTCAGTTCTTC. This sequence joins TRBV18 and TRBJ2-1; D is unclear. CDR3 length: 13 residues. Trimming cost V 2 bases and J 13 bases, with 15 bases left between them. From germline, CDR1 is KGHSH and CDR2 LQKENI.